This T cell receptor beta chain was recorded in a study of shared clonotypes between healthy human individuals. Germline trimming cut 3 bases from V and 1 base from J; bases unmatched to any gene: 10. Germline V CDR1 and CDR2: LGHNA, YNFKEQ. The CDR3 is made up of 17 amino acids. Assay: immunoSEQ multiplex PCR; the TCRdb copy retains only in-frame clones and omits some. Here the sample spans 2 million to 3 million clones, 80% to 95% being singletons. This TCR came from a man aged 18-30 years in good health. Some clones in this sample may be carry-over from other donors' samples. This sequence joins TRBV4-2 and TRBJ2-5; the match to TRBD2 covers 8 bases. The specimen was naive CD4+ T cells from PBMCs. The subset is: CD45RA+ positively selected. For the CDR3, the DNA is TGTGCCAGCAGCCAGGCCCCTCCGGGAGGGTCCCAAGAGACCCAGTACTTC. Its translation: CASSQAPPGGSQETQYF.